The 5 T cell receptor beta chains below come from one sample, sequenced in a study of T cells in Graves' hyperthyroidism and ophthalmopathy (dated by TCRdb to the late 2010s). Library prep was done by multiplex PCR. The sequencer listed for this sample is Illumina HiSeq 2000. Amplification of TCR beta CDR3 regions was carried out from RNA transcripts. For the first round of RT-PCR on the TCR CDR3, the HTBI primer set was used together with the Qiagen OneStep RT-PCR kit. TCRdb reprocessing: public reads trimmed at Q25 with fastp, clones called with MiXCR, in-frame beta chains kept. One record per CDR3 amino acid sequence lists the most common genes and DNA. This sample comprises approximately 400,000 distinct CDR3 sequences, more than 20% of them detected only once. The leading ten clones occupy more than 60% of the sample. Source material: blood. The source of these receptors is a man aged 50 to 60 with Graves' hyperthyroidism.

This clonotype was seen a handful of times. The chain employs TRBV13 and TRBJ2-7, with 10 positions matching TRBD2. There are 14 residues in the CDR3. From germline, CDR1 is PRHDT and CDR2 FYEKMQ (reference sequence). The V gene end was trimmed by 5 bases and the J gene end by 2 bases; junction bases not matched to a gene: 3. Here the CDR3 reads CASSVGLAAYEQYF. The CDR3, as DNA: TGTGCCAGCAGCGTCGGACTAGCGGCCTACGAGCAGTACTTC.

This clonotype was recorded many times. The chain employs TRBV28 and TRBJ1-2; the D gene is possibly TRBD1 (6 bases). Germline loops: CDR1 MDHEN, CDR2 SYDVKM. The V gene lost 4 bases and the J gene lost 5 bases, with 17 bases spanning the gap. This CDR3 has 15 amino acids. CDR3 DNA: TGTGCCAGCAGTTGGGAAAACAGGGAGTGGTATGGCTACACCTTC. Translating gives CASSWENREWYGYTF.

The chain uses TRBV20-1 and TRBJ2-7; D possibly corresponds to TRBD1 (6 bases). Between the trimmed V and J ends, which lost 6 bases and 0 bases, there was a span of 9 bases. CDR1 and CDR2 (germline): DFQATT, SNEGSKA (reference sequence). The CDR3 loop spans 12 amino acids. The DNA of the CDR3 is TGCAGTGCAAGGACAGTCTCCTACGAGCAGTACTTC. It yields the protein CSARTVSYEQYF.

The genes are TRBV27 and TRBJ2-7, with 8 nucleotides matching TRBD2. The CDR3 sequence is 15 residues long. With 7 bases clipped from V and 7 bases from J, the junction kept 15 bases outside the gene matches. Germline V gene sequence: CDR1 MNHEY, CDR2 SMNVEV (reference sequence). CDR3 sequence (DNA): TGTGCCAGCATCGCCGACCCGGGGGGGGTGGGGGAGCAGTACTTC. Its protein is CASIADPGGVGEQYF.

This rearrangement joins TRBV10-3 to TRBJ1-2, with D tentatively TRBD1 (5 bases). CDR3 length: 16 amino acids. The germline gives CDR1 ENHRY, CDR2 SYGVKD. Trimming removed 0 bases from V and 7 bases from J, with 18 bases in between. The DNA for the CDR3 is TGTGCCATCAGTGAGTCACGCCCGGGGGACCCCAGTGGCTACACCTTC. It is translated as CAISESRPGDPSGYTF.